The 28 T cell receptor beta chains in this list originate from one sample, sequenced in a study of blood T cell repertoires in COVID-19. Sequencing was performed with immunoSEQ multiplex PCR; in TCRdb, only in-frame clones are kept and a portion is missing. The sample carries around 250,000 clones, 80% to 90% recorded once. Specimen: PBMCs or T cells enriched from blood (not recorded which). Receptor source: a woman in her forties or fifties who had recovered from COVID-19.

CDR3 nucleotide sequence: TGTGCCAGCAGCTCGCTCCTGGGTAGCGAGACCCAGTACTTC. The encoded protein is CASSSLLGSETQYF. The gene calls are TRBV2 and TRBJ2-5; D remains unclear. Trimming took off 6 bases at V and 5 bases at J, with 16 bases between the two ends. Germline CDR1 and CDR2: SNHLY and FYNNEI. CDR3 length: 14 residues.

The CDR3 DNA follows: TGTGCCAGCACCCGGGACACTGGATACGAGCAGTACTTC. Translation gives CASTRDTGYEQYF. The genes are TRBV9 and TRBJ2-7, with D maybe TRBD1 (6 bases). CDR3 length: 13 amino acids. Between the trimmed V and J ends, which lost 6 bases and 4 bases, there was a span of 14 bases. CDR1 SGDLS and CDR2 YYNGEE come from the germline V gene.

This rearrangement joins TRBV7-9 to TRBJ2-1; 14 bases match TRBD2. The CDR3 is 19 residues long. V trimming: 5 bases; J trimming: 7 bases; junction bases outside the gene matches: 16. Germline CDR1 and CDR2: SEHNR and FQNEAQ (reference sequence). CDR3 sequence (DNA): TGTGCCAGCAGCCTGCTACGACTAGCGGGAGGGTCCGCTATAAATGAGCAGTTCTTC. This gives the protein CASSLLRLAGGSAINEQFF.

The chain carries TRBV23-1 and TRBJ2-1; a possible D gene is TRBD1 (7 bases). TRBV23-1 is sorted into the ORF group, with uncertain function. V was shortened by 3 bases and J by 4 bases, with 16 bases between the two germline ends. The CDR3 has 16 amino acids. In DNA, the CDR3 is TGCGCCAGCAGTCAGTCGGGGGACAGCGAATACAATGAGCAGTTCTTC. This translates into CASSQSGDSEYNEQFF.

The chain joins TRBV10-3 to TRBJ1-5; unclear D gene. Per the germline V gene, CDR1 is ENHRY and CDR2 is SYGVKD. The CDR3 runs 13 residues. The V end lost 6 bases, the J end lost 6 bases, and 12 bases lay between the germline ends. CDR3 DNA: TGTGCCATCAGAACAGATGAAAGTCAGCCCCAGCATTTT. Its protein product is CAIRTDESQPQHF.

The CDR3 sequence is CASMRAEVMTGELFF. The CDR3 nucleotides read TGTGCCAGCATGAGGGCTGAGGTGATGACCGGGGAGCTGTTTTTT. The V gene is TRBV6-5, the J gene TRBJ2-2; TRBD2 might be the D (5 bases). The CDR3 sequence is 15 residues long. The V gene lost 7 bases and the J gene lost 5 bases, with 17 bases spanning the gap. CDR1 and CDR2 (germline): MNHEY, SVGAGI.

V usage is TRBV2 and J usage is TRBJ1-5, with a weak D call TRBD1 (5 bases). CDR1 is SNHLY and CDR2 is FYNNEI in the germline V gene. The germline V and J ends were trimmed by 1 base and 2 bases, with 9 bases remaining between them. The CDR3 runs to 15 residues. The CDR3 nucleotides read TGTGCCAGCAGTGAAGTGGAGACAGGCAATCAGCCCCAGCATTTT. Amino acid sequence: CASSEVETGNQPQHF.

The chain carries TRBV7-8 and TRBJ2-1; no clear D gene. Germline values: CDR1 SGHVS, CDR2 FQNEAQ. V was trimmed by 0 bases and J by 3 bases, leaving 3 bases between them. The CDR3 spans 13 residues. The CDR3 coding sequence is TGTGCCAGCAGCTTAGCCATCTACAATGAGCAGTTCTTC. It is translated as CASSLAIYNEQFF.

Remarks on this clone: This sample also contains other DNA sequences that code for the same CDR3. The CDR3 region has the DNA TGTGCCAGCAGTGATGGCGGATCCTACAATGAGCAGTTCTTC. Protein: CASSDGGSYNEQFF. The chain links TRBV6-1 to TRBJ2-1; D unclear. Germline lookup yields CDR1 MNHNS and CDR2 SASEGT. The CDR3 contains 14 residues. V lost 3 bases and J 1 base, leaving 7 bases between the germline ends.

This sequence joins TRBV5-4 and TRBJ1-2; 8 bases match TRBD1. Per the germline V gene, CDR1 is SGHNT and CDR2 is YYREEE (reference sequence). J lost 4 bases, V lost 0 bases, and 8 bases had no gene match. The CDR3 loop spans 16 amino acids. The CDR3 spells CASSLGGGTGGYGYTF. The CDR3 DNA reads as TGTGCCAGCAGCTTGGGCGGAGGTACAGGGGGCTATGGCTACACCTTC.

This sequence joins TRBV6-5 and TRBJ2-7; 7 nucleotides align to TRBD2. This CDR3 has 13 residues. After removal of 7 bases from V and 3 bases from J, the junction contained 6 bases not matched to a gene. The germline V gene has CDR1 MNHEY and CDR2 SVGAGI. The DNA for the CDR3 is TGTGCCAGCATACGAGCGGGAATCTACGAGCAGTACTTC. Translated: CASIRAGIYEQYF.

This chain connects TRBV19 to TRBJ1-6, with D possibly matching TRBD1 (6 bases). Trimming shortened V by 6 bases and J by 3 bases, and 12 bases separated the two germline ends. CDR3 length equals 15 residues. Germline loops: CDR1 LNHDA, CDR2 SQIVND (reference sequence). The CDR3 nucleotides read TGTGCCAGTAGACAGGGCGCAGACTATAATTCACCCCTCCACTTT. This sequence encodes CASRQGADYNSPLHF.

This clone was seen a few times. The rearrangement uses TRBV7-8 and TRBJ2-7, with TRBD2 as a possible D gene (6 bases). V was pared by 5 bases and J by 6 bases, with 26 bases between. The CDR3 is 17 residues long. Per germline, CDR1 SGHVS and CDR2 FQNEAQ. The CDR3: CASSQSSRGWLPSEQYF. CDR3 nucleotides: TGTGCCAGCAGCCAATCATCGCGGGGTTGGCTCCCCTCCGAGCAGTACTTC.

In DNA, the CDR3 is TGTGCCAGCAGCTTAATTAGCGGGAGTGGCGCAGATACGCAGTATTTT. As protein: CASSLISGSGADTQYF. The rearrangement links TRBV7-9 to TRBJ2-3; 9 bases map to TRBD2. CDR3 length: 16 amino acids. Unmatched junction bases numbered 7, after V lost 2 bases and J lost 4 bases. The germline V gene encodes CDR1 SEHNR and CDR2 FQNEAQ (reference sequence).

This clone was recorded once. The genes are TRBV5-5 and TRBJ1-4; no clear D. Deletions cut 0 bases from V and 8 bases from J, with 11 bases between. CDR3 length: 14 residues. Germline values: CDR1 SGHKS, CDR2 YYEKEE (reference sequence). The CDR3 sequence: CASSLAQFGEKLFF. The CDR3 DNA reads TGTGCCAGCAGCTTGGCCCAGTTTGGCGAAAAACTGTTTTTT.

The gene calls are TRBV10-3 and TRBJ1-2, with TRBD1 identical over 8 bases. CDR3 size: 14 residues. CDR1 is ENHRY and CDR2 is SYGVKD in the germline V gene. After removal of 5 bases from V and 1 base from J, the junction contained 3 bases not matched to a gene. The CDR3: CAISLDRVNYGYTF. The CDR3, as DNA: TGTGCCATCAGTCTGGACAGGGTTAACTATGGCTACACCTTC.

This CDR3 reads CASESQGVKEKLFF. In DNA, the CDR3 is TGTGCCAGCGAATCACAGGGGGTCAAGGAAAAACTGTTTTTT. The rearrangement uses TRBV2 and TRBJ1-4, with 8 nucleotides matching TRBD1. The CDR3 length is 14 residues. CDR1 and CDR2 (germline): SNHLY, FYNNEI. The V and J ends lost 8 bases and 8 bases, in that order; junction bases with no gene match: 10.

The CDR3 here is CASSLRRVQPQHF. The CDR3 nucleotides are TGTGCCAGCAGCTTAAGAAGAGTTCAGCCCCAGCATTTT. The chain joins TRBV5-6 to TRBJ1-5, with no clear D. Trimming stripped 2 bases from V and 6 bases from J, with 9 bases between. The CDR3 sequence is 13 residues long. Germline V gene lookup returns CDR1 SGHDT and CDR2 YYEEEE.

The chain recombines TRBV5-1 with TRBJ2-1, with D tentatively TRBD2 (5 bases). The germline V gene has CDR1 SGHRS and CDR2 YFSETQ. This CDR3 contains 14 residues. Trimming cost V 4 bases and J 4 bases, with 12 bases left between them. As DNA, the CDR3 is TGCGCCAGCAGCACCTTACTAGATTACAATGAGCAGTTCTTC. Translated: CASSTLLDYNEQFF.

This clone has a single count. The chain carries TRBV29-1 and TRBJ1-2, with TRBD1 matching 10 bases. V trimming: 1 base; J trimming: 4 bases; junction bases outside the gene matches: 6. Germline V lookup: CDR1 SQVTM, CDR2 ANQGSEA. The CDR3 has 15 residues. Here the CDR3 reads CSVEGGQGRSYGYTF. CDR3 nucleotides: TGCAGCGTTGAAGGGGGACAGGGGCGCTCCTATGGCTACACCTTC.

V usage is TRBV18 and J usage is TRBJ2-1; 9 bases are a match to TRBD2. This CDR3 region has 15 residues. Germline CDR1 and CDR2: KGHSH and LQKENI. The trim removed 6 bases at V and 7 bases at J, leaving 10 bases unmatched. CDR3 in DNA: TGTGCCAGCTCCTCCGGGTTAGCGGGAGTAAATGAGCAGTTCTTC. Its translation: CASSSGLAGVNEQFF.

V usage is TRBV20-1 and J usage is TRBJ2-2, with D possibly TRBD2 on 6 matching bases. CDR1 and CDR2 (germline): DFQATT, SNEGSKA (reference sequence). The CDR3 consists of 14 residues. V was pared by 3 bases and J by 6 bases, with 14 bases between. CDR3 DNA sequence: TGCAGTGCTAGTGGAGGGAGTGGGCCCGGGGAGCTGTTTTTT. This translates into CSASGGSGPGELFF.

This clone was found once. The J gene is TRBJ2-5, the V gene TRBV19, with TRBD1 matching over 7 bases. Germline trimming cut 6 bases from V and 3 bases from J; bases unmatched to any gene: 7. From germline, CDR1 is LNHDA and CDR2 SQIVND (reference sequence). The CDR3 covers 14 residues. In DNA form, the CDR3 reads TGTGCCAGTAGCCCTAGGGACAGTAAAGAGACCCAGTACTTC. Translation gives CASSPRDSKETQYF.

The rearrangement links TRBV18 to TRBJ2-5; TRBD1 might be the D (5 bases). V was pared by 3 bases and J by 4 bases, with 9 bases between. This CDR3 is built from 13 residues. Germline V gives CDR1 KGHSH, CDR2 LQKENI. DNA for the CDR3: TGTGCCAGCTCACCTGCCAGGGCAGAGACCCAGTACTTC. Residues: CASSPARAETQYF.

This clone was counted a few times. The chain has TRBV27 and TRBJ1-1; D possibly corresponds to TRBD1 (5 bases). The V gene lost 4 bases and the J gene lost 4 bases, with 25 bases spanning the gap. This CDR3 contains 18 residues. The V gene's germline CDR1 is MNHEY and CDR2 SMNVEV (reference sequence). This chain's CDR3 is CASSYHSTWGGLSTEAFF. Here the CDR3 DNA reads TGTGCCAGCAGTTACCACTCGACCTGGGGGGGTTTGAGCACTGAAGCTTTCTTT.

The rearrangement joins TRBV5-1 to TRBJ1-1; TRBD1 matches at 12 bases. V lost 4 bases and J lost 10; bases outside the gene matches: 8. This CDR3 is built from 14 residues. Germline V CDR1 and CDR2: SGHRS, YFSETQ. CDR3 amino acids: CASSEGTGGFGAFF. The CDR3 DNA reads as TGCGCCAGCAGCGAAGGGACAGGGGGCTTTGGAGCTTTCTTT. Combining the CDR3 with reference TRBV5-1 and TRBJ1-1 gives the whole variable domain KAGVTQTPRYLIKTRGQQVTLSCSPISGHRSVSWYQQTPGQGLQFLFEYFSETQRNKGNFPGRFSGRQFSNSRSEMNVSTLELGDSALYLCASSEGTGGFGAFFGQGTRLTVV.

The J gene is TRBJ2-7, the V gene TRBV6-5; 9 positions agree with TRBD1. Germline CDR1 and CDR2: MNHEY and SVGAGI. CDR3 length: 15 residues. V gave up 4 bases and J gave up 5 bases; unmatched junction bases: 9. CDR3 amino acids: CASSSVGDRDHEQYF. In DNA form, the CDR3 reads TGTGCCAGCAGTTCGGTGGGGGACAGGGACCACGAGCAGTACTTC.

V gene TRBV7-4 combines with J gene TRBJ2-7; 14 nucleotides align to TRBD2. CDR3 length: 19 residues. Germline V gene lookup returns CDR1 SGHVT and CDR2 SQSDAQ. The V segment lost 5 bases and the J segment 4 bases; nucleotides outside the gene matches: 16. In DNA form, the CDR3 reads TGTGCCAGCAGCCCCCAGGGACGTCCGACTAGCGGGAGGGAATACGAGCAGTACTTC. It translates to CASSPQGRPTSGREYEQYF.